This T cell receptor beta chain was recorded in a study of T cell responses to AZD1222 COVID-19 vaccine. Findings and caveats of the study: Unmutated variant regions are reportedly targeted by nearly half of spike-specific TCRs. Repertoire collection took place solely once the T cell response had peaked. Among those given AZD1222, only five or six were seropositive at baseline.

Trimming cost V 5 bases and J 5 bases; bases outside gene matches: 11. CDR1 and CDR2 (germline): SGHVS, FQNEAQ. The length of the CDR3 is 15 residues. In regard to this clone: Its antigen is still unknown.

Repertoires were generated with immunoSEQ multiplex PCR, while TCRdb's copy carries only in-frame clones and drops some. This sample yields some 190,000 clones, of which just over 85% are seen a single time; more than 7% belongs to the top ten. The clonotype was recovered from an adult in good health. The chain joins TRBV7-8 to TRBJ1-2; 7 bases agree with TRBD1. This sample comprised peripheral blood, obtained on day 0 of AZD1222 vaccination. In DNA form, the CDR3 reads TGTGCCAGCAGCAAAGAGGGCAGGGGGAGGTATGGCTACACCTTC. Translation gives CASSKEGRGRYGYTF. The whole variable domain, remainder taken from reference TRBV7-8 and TRBJ1-2, is GAGVSQSPRYKVAKRGQDVALRCDPISGHVSLFWYQQALGQGPEFLTYFQNEAQLDKSGLPSDRFFAERPEGSVSTLKIQRTQQEDSAVYLCASSKEGRGRYGYTFGSGTRLTVV.